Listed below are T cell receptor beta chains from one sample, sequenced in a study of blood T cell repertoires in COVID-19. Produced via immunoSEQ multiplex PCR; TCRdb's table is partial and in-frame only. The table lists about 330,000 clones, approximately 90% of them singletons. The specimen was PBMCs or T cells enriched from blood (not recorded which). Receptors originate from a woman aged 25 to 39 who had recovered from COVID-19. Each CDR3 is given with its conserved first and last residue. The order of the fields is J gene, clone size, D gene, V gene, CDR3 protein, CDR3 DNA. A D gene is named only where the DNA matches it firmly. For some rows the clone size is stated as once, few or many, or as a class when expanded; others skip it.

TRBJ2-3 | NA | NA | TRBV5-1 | CASSFRAFGTDTQYF | TGCGCCAGCAGCTTTAGAGCCTTTGGCACAGATACGCAGTATTTT
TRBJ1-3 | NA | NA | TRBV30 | CAWAMDRVSGNTIYF | TGTGCCTGGGCAATGGACAGAGTCTCTGGAAACACCATATATTTT
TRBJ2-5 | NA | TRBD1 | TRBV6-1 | CASSEPGTGYQETQYF | TGTGCCAGCAGTGAACCTGGGACAGGGTACCAAGAGACCCAGTACTTC
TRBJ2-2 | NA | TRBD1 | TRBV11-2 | CASSFRDRGSGELFF | TGTGCCAGCAGCTTCCGGGACAGGGGTTCCGGGGAGCTGTTTTTT
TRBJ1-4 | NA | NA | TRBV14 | CASSRVGEKLFF | TGTGCCAGCTCCAGGGTGGGGGAAAAACTGTTTTTT
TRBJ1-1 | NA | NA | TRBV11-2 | CASSLAPAGGEAFF | TGTGCCAGCAGCTTAGCACCTGCGGGGGGTGAAGCTTTCTTT
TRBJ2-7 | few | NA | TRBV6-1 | CASSEVDTYEQYF | TGTGCCAGCAGTGAGGTTGACACCTACGAGCAGTACTTC
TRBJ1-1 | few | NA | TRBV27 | CASSLSRVENTEAFF | TGTGCCAGCAGTTTATCGCGGGTGGAGAACACTGAAGCTTTCTTT
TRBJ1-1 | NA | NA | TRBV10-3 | CAIGRGNTEAFF | TGTGCCATCGGCCGCGGAAACACTGAAGCTTTCTTT
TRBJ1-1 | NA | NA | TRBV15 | CATSRQDSEAFF | TGTGCCACCAGCAGACAAGACAGTGAAGCTTTCTTT
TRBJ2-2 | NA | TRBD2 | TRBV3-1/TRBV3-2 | CASSPGRTSGGNPGELFF | TGTGCCAGCAGCCCGGGGCGTACTAGCGGGGGTAATCCCGGGGAGCTGTTTTTT
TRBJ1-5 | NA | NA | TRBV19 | CASSQGRQQPQHF | TGTGCCAGTAGTCAGGGGCGGCAGCAGCCCCAGCATTTT
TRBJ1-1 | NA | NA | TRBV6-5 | CASSYSTVNTEAFF | TGTGCCAGCAGTTACTCCACGGTGAACACTGAAGCTTTCTTT
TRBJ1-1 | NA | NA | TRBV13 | CASSPPEANTEAFF | TGTGCCAGCAGCCCCCCAGAGGCGAACACTGAAGCTTTCTTT
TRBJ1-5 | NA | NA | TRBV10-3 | CATAAGSDQPQHF | TGTGCCACAGCCGCGGGTAGTGATCAGCCCCAGCATTTT
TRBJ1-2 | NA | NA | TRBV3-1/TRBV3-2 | CASSQNQPRANYGYTF | TGTGCCAGCAGCCAGAATCAACCGAGAGCTAACTATGGCTACACCTTC
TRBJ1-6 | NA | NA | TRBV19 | CASSTVAYNSPLHF | TGTGCCAGCAGTACAGTGGCCTATAATTCACCCCTCCACTTT
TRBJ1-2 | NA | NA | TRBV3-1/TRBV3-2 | CASSHLSVGYTF | TGTGCCAGCAGCCATTTGTCAGTCGGCTACACCTTC
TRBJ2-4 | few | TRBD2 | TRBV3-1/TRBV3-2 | CASSQPGTSGNIQYF | TGTGCCAGCAGCCAACCCGGGACTAGCGGAAACATTCAGTACTTC
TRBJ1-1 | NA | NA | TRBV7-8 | CASSLRALGTEAFF | TGTGCCAGCAGCCTCAGGGCCCTAGGAACTGAAGCTTTCTTT
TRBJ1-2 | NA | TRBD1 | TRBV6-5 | CASRKTGSHYGYTF | TGTGCCAGCAGGAAGACAGGGTCCCACTATGGCTACACCTTC
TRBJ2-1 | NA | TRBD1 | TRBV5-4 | CASSSGTAQSSYNEQFF | TGTGCCAGCAGCTCAGGGACAGCCCAAAGCTCCTACAATGAGCAGTTCTTC
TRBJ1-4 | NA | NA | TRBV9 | CASSVGTSATNEKLFF | TGTGCCAGCAGCGTAGGGACATCCGCAACTAATGAAAAACTGTTTTTT
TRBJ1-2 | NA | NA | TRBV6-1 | CASSEGQAANYGYTF | TGTGCCAGCAGTGAAGGACAGGCGGCTAACTATGGCTACACCTTC
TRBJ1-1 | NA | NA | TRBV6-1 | CASSESGVPQTEAFF | TGTGCCAGCAGTGAATCAGGGGTCCCACAAACTGAAGCTTTCTTT
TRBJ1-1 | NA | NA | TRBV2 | CASSPQGNTEAFF | TGTGCCAGCAGTCCTCAGGGGAACACTGAAGCTTTCTTT
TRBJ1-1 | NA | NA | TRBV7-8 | CASSPTAAPGNTEAFF | TGTGCCAGCAGCCCCACCGCCGCTCCGGGGAACACTGAAGCTTTCTTT
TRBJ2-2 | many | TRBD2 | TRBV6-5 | CASSYGRANTGELFF | TGTGCCAGCAGTTACGGGAGGGCGAACACCGGGGAGCTGTTTTTT
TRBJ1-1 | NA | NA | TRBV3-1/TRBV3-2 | CASSHSGNTEAFF | TGTGCCAGCAGCCACTCAGGGAACACTGAAGCTTTCTTT
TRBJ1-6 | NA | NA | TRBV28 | CASSPSEGAYNSPLHF | TGTGCCAGCAGTCCCTCGGAGGGCGCCTATAATTCACCCCTCCACTTT
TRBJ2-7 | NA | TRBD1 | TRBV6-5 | CASRQGPGTYEQYF | TGTGCCAGCAGACAGGGGCCCGGAACCTACGAGCAGTACTTC
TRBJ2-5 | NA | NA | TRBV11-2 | CASSLGMRGGSQETQYF | TGTGCCAGCAGCTTAGGGATGAGGGGGGGGTCCCAAGAGACCCAGTACTTC
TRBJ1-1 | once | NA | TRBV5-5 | CASSLEWVTVPNLNTEAFF | TGTGCCAGCAGCTTGGAGTGGGTGACAGTCCCAAACCTGAACACTGAAGCTTTCTTT
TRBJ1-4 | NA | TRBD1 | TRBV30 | CAWSRQGREKLFF | TGTGCCTGGAGTCGACAGGGCAGGGAAAAACTGTTTTTT
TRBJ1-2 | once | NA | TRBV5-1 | CASSKDTHYGYTF | TGCGCCAGCAGCAAAGACACTCACTATGGCTACACCTTC
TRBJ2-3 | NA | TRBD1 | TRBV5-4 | CASSGQGRRDTQYF | TGTGCCAGCAGCGGACAGGGGAGGAGAGATACGCAGTATTTT
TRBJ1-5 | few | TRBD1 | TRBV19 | CASSSSQGFPNQPQHF | TGTGCCAGTAGTTCTTCACAGGGGTTTCCCAATCAGCCCCAGCATTTT
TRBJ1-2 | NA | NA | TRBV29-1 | CSVEVRGYGYTF | TGCAGCGTTGAAGTCAGGGGCTATGGCTACACCTTC
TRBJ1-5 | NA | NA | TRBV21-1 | CASSKVGRVYSNQPQHF | TGTGCCAGCAGCAAAGTTGGCAGGGTTTATAGCAATCAGCCCCAGCATTTT
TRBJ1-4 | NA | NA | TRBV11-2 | CASSFTGLGNEKLFF | TGTGCCAGCAGCTTTACAGGGCTAGGTAATGAAAAACTGTTTTTT
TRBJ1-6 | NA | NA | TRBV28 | CASSLSFRYNSPLHF | TGTGCCAGCAGTTTAAGCTTCAGGTATAATTCACCCCTCCACTTT
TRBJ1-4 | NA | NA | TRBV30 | CAWRGGRNEKLFF | TGTGCCTGGAGGGGAGGTCGCAATGAAAAACTGTTTTTT
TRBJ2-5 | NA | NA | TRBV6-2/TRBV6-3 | CASSSNSAKTQYF | TGTGCCAGCAGTTCTAATAGCGCCAAGACCCAGTACTTC
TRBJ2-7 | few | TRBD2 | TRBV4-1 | CASSQNPSVAGVSEQYF | TGCGCCAGCAGCCAAAATCCCAGTGTAGCGGGCGTTTCCGAGCAGTACTTC
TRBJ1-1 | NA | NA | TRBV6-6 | CASSLPNSGTAFF | TGTGCCAGCAGCTTACCCAACTCTGGTACAGCTTTCTTT
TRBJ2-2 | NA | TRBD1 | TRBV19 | CASSRSGGNTGELFF | TGTGCCAGTAGTAGATCAGGGGGGAACACCGGGGAGCTGTTTTTT
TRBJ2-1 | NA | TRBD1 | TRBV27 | CASSSPGQGYNEQFF | TGTGCCAGCAGTTCCCCGGGACAGGGCTACAATGAGCAGTTCTTC
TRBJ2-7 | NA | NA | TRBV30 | CAWKVGYEQYF | TGTGCCTGGAAAGTCGGGTACGAGCAGTACTTC
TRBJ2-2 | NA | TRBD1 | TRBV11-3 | CASSLGQGADTGELFF | TGTGCCAGCAGCTTAGGACAGGGGGCCGACACCGGGGAGCTGTTTTTT
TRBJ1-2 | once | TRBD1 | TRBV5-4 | CASSLEFGTGDGYTF | TGTGCCAGCAGCTTGGAATTCGGGACAGGGGACGGCTACACCTTC
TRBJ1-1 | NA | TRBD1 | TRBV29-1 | CSAIGRTGNTEAFF | TGCAGCGCAATAGGGAGGACAGGGAACACTGAAGCTTTCTTT
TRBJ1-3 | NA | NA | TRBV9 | CASSADGGAGNTIYF | TGTGCCAGCAGCGCCGATGGCGGGGCTGGAAACACCATATATTTT
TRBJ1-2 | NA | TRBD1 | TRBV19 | CASSPGTGGVYGYTF | TGTGCCAGTAGTCCCGGGACAGGGGGTGTCTATGGCTACACCTTC
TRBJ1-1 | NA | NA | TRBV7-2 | CASSSGGALGAEAFF | TGTGCCAGCAGCTCCGGGGGGGCCCTGGGTGCTGAAGCTTTCTTT
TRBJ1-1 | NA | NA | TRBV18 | CASSPLAGTEAFF | TGTGCCAGCTCACCATTGGCAGGCACTGAAGCTTTCTTT
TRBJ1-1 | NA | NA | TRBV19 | CASSTKGGTTEAFF | TGTGCCAGTAGCACTAAGGGAGGTACTACTGAAGCTTTCTTT
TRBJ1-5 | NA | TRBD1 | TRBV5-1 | CASSYTGGPNQPQHF | TGCGCCAGCAGCTATACAGGGGGCCCCAATCAGCCCCAGCATTTT